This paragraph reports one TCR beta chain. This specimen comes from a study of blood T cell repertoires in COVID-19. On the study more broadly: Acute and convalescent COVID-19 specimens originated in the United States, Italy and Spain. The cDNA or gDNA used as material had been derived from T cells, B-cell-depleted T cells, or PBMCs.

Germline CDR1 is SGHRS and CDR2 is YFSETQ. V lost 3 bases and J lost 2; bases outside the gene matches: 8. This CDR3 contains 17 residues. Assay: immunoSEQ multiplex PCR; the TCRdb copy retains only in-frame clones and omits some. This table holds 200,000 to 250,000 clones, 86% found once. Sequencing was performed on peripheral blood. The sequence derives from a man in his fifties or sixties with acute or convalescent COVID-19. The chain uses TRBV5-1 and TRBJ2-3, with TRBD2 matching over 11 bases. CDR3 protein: CASSSLAGGPVTDTQYF. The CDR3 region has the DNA TGCGCCAGCAGCTCGTTAGCGGGGGGGCCGGTCACAGATACGCAGTATTTT.